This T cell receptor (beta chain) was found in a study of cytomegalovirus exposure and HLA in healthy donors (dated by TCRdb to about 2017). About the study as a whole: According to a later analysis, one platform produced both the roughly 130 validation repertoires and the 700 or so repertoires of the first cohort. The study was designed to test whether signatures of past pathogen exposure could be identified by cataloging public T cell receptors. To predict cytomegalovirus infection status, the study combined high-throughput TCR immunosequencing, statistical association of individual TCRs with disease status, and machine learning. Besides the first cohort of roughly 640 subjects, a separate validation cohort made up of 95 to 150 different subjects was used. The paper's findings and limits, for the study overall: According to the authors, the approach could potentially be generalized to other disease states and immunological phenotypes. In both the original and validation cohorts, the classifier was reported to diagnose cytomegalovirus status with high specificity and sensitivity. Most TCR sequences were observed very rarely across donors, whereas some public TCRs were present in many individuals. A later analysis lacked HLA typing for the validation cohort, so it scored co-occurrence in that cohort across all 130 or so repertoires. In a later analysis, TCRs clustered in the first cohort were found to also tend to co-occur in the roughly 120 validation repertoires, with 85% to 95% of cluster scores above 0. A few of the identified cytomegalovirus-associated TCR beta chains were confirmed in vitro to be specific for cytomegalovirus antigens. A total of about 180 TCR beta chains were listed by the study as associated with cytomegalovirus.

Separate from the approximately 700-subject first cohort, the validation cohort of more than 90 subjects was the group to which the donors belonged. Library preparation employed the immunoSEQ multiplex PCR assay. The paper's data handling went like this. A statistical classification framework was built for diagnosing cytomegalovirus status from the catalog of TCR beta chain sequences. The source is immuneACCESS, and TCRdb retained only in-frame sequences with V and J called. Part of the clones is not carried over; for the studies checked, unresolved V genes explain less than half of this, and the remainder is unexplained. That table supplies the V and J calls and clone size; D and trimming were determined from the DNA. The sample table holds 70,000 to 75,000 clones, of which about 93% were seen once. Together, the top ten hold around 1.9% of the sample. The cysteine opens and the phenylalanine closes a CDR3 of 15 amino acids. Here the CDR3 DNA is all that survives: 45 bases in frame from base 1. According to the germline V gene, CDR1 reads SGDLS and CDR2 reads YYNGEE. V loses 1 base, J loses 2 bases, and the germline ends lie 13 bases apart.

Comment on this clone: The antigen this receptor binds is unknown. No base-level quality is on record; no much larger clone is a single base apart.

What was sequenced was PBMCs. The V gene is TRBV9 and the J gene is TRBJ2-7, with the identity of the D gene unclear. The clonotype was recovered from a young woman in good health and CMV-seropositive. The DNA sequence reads TGTGCCAGCAGCGTAAAACGGAGTACTCCCTACGAGCAGTACTTC. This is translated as CASSVKRSTPYEQYF.